This TCR beta chain was observed in a study of T cell repertoires in cytomegalovirus infection. Study-level points and caveats: Dominating the ex vivo response were HLA-C-restricted CMV-specific TCR beta clonotypes.

A single record per CDR3 protein comes from TCRdb applying MiXCR to the reads. The sample has nearly 700,000 distinct CDR3 sequences, roughly 36% seen once. The junction had 14 bases not matched to a gene; V was cut back by 4 bases and J by 4 bases. The CDR3 is made up of 19 amino acids. The germline V gene has CDR1 MGHDK and CDR2 SYGVNS. As for this clonotype: Its antigen is unknown.

This rearrangement joins TRBV25-1 to TRBJ2-5; 14 bases are shared with TRBD2. Source: cultured PBMCs, taken from culture after CMV antigen stimulation. The receptor comes from a human donor in good health (CMV status not recorded). Some clones in this sample may be carry-over from other donors' samples. The CDR3 sequence is CASSALTSGGVPYRETQYF. As DNA, the CDR3 is TGTGCCAGCAGTGCACTGACTAGCGGGGGGGTACCCTACAGAGAGACCCAGTACTTC.